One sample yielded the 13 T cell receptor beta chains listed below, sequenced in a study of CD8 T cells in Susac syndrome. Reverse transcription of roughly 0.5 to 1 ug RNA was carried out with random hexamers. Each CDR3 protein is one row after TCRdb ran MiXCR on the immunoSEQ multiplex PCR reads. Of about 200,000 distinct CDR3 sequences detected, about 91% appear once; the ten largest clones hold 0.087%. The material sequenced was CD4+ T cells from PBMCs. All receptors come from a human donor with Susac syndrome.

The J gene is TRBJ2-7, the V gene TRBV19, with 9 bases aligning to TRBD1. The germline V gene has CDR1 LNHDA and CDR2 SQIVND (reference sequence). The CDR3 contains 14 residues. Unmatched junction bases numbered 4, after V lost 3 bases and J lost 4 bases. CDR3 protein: CASSIPGQGYEQYF. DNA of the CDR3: TGTGCCAGTAGTATTCCGGGACAGGGTTACGAGCAGTACTTC.

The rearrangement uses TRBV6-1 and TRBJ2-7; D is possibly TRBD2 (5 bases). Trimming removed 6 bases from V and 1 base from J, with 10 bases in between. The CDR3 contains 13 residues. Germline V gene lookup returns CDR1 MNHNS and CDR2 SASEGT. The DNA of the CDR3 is TGTGCCAGCAGAGAGACTAATTCCTACGAGCAGTACTTC. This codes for CASRETNSYEQYF.

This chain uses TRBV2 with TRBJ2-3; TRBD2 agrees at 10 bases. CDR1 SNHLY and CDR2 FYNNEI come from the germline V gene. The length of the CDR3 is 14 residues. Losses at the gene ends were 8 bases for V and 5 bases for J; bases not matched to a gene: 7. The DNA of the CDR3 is TGTGCCAGCCCCGGGACTAGCGAGGGAGATACGCAGTATTTT. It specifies CASPGTSEGDTQYF.

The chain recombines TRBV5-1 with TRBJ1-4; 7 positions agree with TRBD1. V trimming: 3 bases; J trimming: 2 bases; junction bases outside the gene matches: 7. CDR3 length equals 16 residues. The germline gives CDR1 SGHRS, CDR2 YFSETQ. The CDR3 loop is CASSSTGDGTNEKLFF. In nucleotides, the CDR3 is TGCGCCAGCAGCTCAACAGGGGATGGCACTAATGAAAAACTGTTTTTT.

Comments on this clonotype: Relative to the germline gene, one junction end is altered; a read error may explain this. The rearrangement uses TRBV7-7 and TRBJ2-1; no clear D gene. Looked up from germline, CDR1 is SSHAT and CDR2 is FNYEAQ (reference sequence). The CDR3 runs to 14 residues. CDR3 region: CASSLGSSYNEQFF. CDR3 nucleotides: TGTGCTAGCAGCTTAGGTAGCTCCTACAATGAGCAGTTCTTC.

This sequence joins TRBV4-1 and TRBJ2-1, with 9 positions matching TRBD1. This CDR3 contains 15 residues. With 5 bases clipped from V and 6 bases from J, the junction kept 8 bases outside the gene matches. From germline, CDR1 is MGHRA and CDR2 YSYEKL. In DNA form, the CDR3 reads TGCGCCAGCAGCAAGGACAGGGGCCGAATCAATGAGCAGTTCTTC. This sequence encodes CASSKDRGRINEQFF.

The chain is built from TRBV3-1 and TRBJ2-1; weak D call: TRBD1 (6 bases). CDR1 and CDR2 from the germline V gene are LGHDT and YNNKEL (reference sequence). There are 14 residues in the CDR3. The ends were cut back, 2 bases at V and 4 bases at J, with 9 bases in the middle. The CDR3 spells CASSQTRGYNEQFF. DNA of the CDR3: TGTGCCAGCAGCCAAACGAGGGGGTACAATGAGCAGTTCTTC.

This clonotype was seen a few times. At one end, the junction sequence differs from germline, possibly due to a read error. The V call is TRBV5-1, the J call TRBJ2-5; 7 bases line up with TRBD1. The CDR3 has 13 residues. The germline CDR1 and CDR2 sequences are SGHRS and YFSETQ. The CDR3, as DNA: TGTGCCAGCAGCCGGGACAGCCAAGAGACCCAGTACTTC. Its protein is CASSRDSQETQYF.

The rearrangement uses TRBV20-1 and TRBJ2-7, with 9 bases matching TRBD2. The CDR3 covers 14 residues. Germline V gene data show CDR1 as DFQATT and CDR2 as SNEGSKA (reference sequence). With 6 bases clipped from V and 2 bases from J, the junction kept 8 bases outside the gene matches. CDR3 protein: CSASRGTSPYEQYF. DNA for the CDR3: TGCAGTGCCAGTCGCGGGACTAGCCCCTACGAGCAGTACTTC.

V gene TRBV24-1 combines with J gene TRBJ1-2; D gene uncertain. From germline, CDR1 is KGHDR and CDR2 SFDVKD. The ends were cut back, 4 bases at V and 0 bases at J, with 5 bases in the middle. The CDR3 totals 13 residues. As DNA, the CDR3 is TGTGCCACCAGTGACGGGACTAACTATGGCTACACCTTC. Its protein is CATSDGTNYGYTF.

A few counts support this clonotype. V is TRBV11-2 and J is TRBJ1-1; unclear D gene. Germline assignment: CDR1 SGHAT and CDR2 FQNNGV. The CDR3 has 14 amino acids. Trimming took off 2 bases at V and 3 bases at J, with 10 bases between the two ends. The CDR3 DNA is TGTGCCAGCAGCTTATACCCAGGCTACACTGAAGCTTTCTTT. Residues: CASSLYPGYTEAFF.

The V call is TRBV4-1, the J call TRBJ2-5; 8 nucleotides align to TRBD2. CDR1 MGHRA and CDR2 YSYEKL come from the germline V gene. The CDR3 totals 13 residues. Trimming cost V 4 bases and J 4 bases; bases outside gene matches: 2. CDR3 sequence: CASSPTSAETQYF. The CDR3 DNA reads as TGCGCCAGCAGCCCGACTAGCGCAGAGACCCAGTACTTC.

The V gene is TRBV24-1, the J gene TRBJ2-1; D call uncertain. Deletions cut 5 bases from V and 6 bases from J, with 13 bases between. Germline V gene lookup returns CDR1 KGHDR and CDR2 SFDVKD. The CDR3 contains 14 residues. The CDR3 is CATSGSGRTNEQFF. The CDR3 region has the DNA TGTGCCACCAGTGGGTCGGGCCGAACCAATGAGCAGTTCTTC.